This is a list of T cell receptor beta chains from one sample in a study of shared clonotypes between healthy human individuals. TCRdb keeps only in-frame clones here, not all; method: immunoSEQ multiplex PCR. The table includes millions of clones, 85% to 95% detected once. The material sequenced was naive CD4+ T cells from PBMCs. These receptor sequences come from a man between 18 and 35 years old in good health. Some clones in this sample may be carry-over from other donors' samples. CDR3s include the opening cysteine and the closing phenylalanine or tryptophan. A D gene is named only where the DNA matches it firmly. The size entry is marked missing in some rows and otherwise reads once, few, many or a size class.

cdr3_nt cdr3_aa j_call clone_size v_call d_call
TGTGCCAGCAGAACCGGGACCGGGAGAGGTACTGAAGCTTTCTTT CASRTGTGRGTEAFF TRBJ1-1 . TRBV28 .
TGTGCCAGCAGTTACTCGACTAGCGGTTACTACGAGCAGTACTTC CASSYSTSGYYEQYF TRBJ2-7 . TRBV6-6 TRBD2
TGTGCCAGCAGCCCCGTCTTGGGCATCGGCCAGTACGAGCAGTACTTC CASSPVLGIGQYEQYF TRBJ2-7 . TRBV11-1 .
TGTGCCAGCAGTGAATATGGCGGAGGTGAAAAACTGTTTTTT CASSEYGGGEKLFF TRBJ1-4 . TRBV25-1 .
TGTGCCAGCAGCACCGGGACTCCTCGTTCCTCCTACGAGCAGTACTTC CASSTGTPRSSYEQYF TRBJ2-7 . TRBV5-4 .
TGTGCCAGCAGTGATCAGACAGCGCGAACTAATGAAAAACTGTTTTTT CASSDQTARTNEKLFF TRBJ1-4 . TRBV25-1 .
TGTGCCAGCAGCCAAGATCTGAGGGACAGGGATGCTTTCTTT CASSQDLRDRDAFF TRBJ1-1 . TRBV4-2 TRBD1
TGTGCCAGCAGCTTGGGTGGACAGGTCGGGGAGACCCAGTACTTC CASSLGGQVGETQYF TRBJ2-5 . TRBV7-3 TRBD1
TGTGCCAGCAGTGGACTAGCGGGAGGTTTAACTAGCTACGAGCAGTACTTC CASSGLAGGLTSYEQYF TRBJ2-7 . TRBV2 TRBD2
TGTGCCAGTAGTATAGATCACTCCGCGGGAGCCATATATTTT CASSIDHSAGAIYF TRBJ1-3 few TRBV19 .
TGTGCCAGTATGGTACCGGGATTCTCCTACAATGAGCAGTTCTTC CASMVPGFSYNEQFF TRBJ2-1 . TRBV19 .
TGTGCCAGCAAGGGACAGGTGAACACTGAAGCTTTCTTT CASKGQVNTEAFF TRBJ1-1 few TRBV28 TRBD1
TGTGCCAGAAGCTTGGCCATTCGCGGGAGGGACCCGGGTGTTGCCAAAAACATTCAGTACTTC CARSLAIRGRDPGVAKNIQYF TRBJ2-4 . TRBV5-3 TRBD2
TGTGCCAGCAGCCCACACTCTGGGACACAAGAGACCCAGTACTTC CASSPHSGTQETQYF TRBJ2-5 once TRBV9 .
TGTGCCTGGAGCCAGGGAGCGGCTAACTATGGCTACACCTTC CAWSQGAANYGYTF TRBJ1-2 . TRBV30 .
TGTGCCAGCAGACCTTGGACTAGCCCCCCCACAGATACGCAGTATTTT CASRPWTSPPTDTQYF TRBJ2-3 . TRBV27 TRBD2
TGTGCCAGCAGTTTACGAGAGTTCCAGCATTTT CASSLREFQHF TRBJ1-5 few TRBV28 .
TGTGCCAGCAGTTTAGGGGGACTGAATCAGCCCCAGCATTTT CASSLGGLNQPQHF TRBJ1-5 few TRBV6-5 .
TGTGCCAGCAGTTACCGCGGGGCTGGAACCGGGGAGCTGTTTTTT CASSYRGAGTGELFF TRBJ2-2 once TRBV6-5 .
TGCGCCAGCAGCCGTTCGGCGGGGAACGGTGGCAGCAATCAGCCCCAGCATTTT CASSRSAGNGGSNQPQHF TRBJ1-5 . TRBV4-1 .
TGCGCCAGCAGCTTGGGAATGGTGACTAGCGGGAGAAAGGAGACCCAGTACTTC CASSLGMVTSGRKETQYF TRBJ2-5 . TRBV5-1 TRBD2
TGCAGCGTTGCGGGACATAAACGTGAGGACATTCAGTACTTC CSVAGHKREDIQYF TRBJ2-4 . TRBV29-1 .
TGCGCCAGCAGCCCGCAGGGGGGTTCCACTGAAGCTTTCTTT CASSPQGGSTEAFF TRBJ1-1 . TRBV5-1 TRBD1
TGTGCCAGCAGTCATCCGGGACAGGACTACGAGCAGTACTTC CASSHPGQDYEQYF TRBJ2-7 . TRBV7-9 TRBD1
TGCGCCAGCAGCAGCACAAACTACCCTGCAGATACGCAGTATTTT CASSSTNYPADTQYF TRBJ2-3 . TRBV5-1 .
TGTGCCAGCAGCTTCCTCACGGGAGGTGAGCAGTTCTTC CASSFLTGGEQFF TRBJ2-1 . TRBV7-3 TRBD2
TGCGCCAGCGGCTTCACAGGCTACGAGCAGTACTTC CASGFTGYEQYF TRBJ2-7 . TRBV10-2 .
TGTGCCAGCACCCCGCTTCTAGCGGCAGCCTCCTACGAGCAGTACTTC CASTPLLAAASYEQYF TRBJ2-7 . TRBV7-9 TRBD2
TGTGCCAGCAGTTTAGGGTACTGGCAGGGGGGGCCAAGACCCATGAACACTGAAGCTTTCTTT CASSLGYWQGGPRPMNTEAFF TRBJ1-1 . TRBV28 TRBD1
TGTGCCAGCAGTGAGCAGACAGGCACCTACGAGCAGTACTTC CASSEQTGTYEQYF TRBJ2-7 . TRBV6-1 .
TGTGCCAGCAGTTTCCCCCCGTCGGGCACTGAAGCTTTCTTT CASSFPPSGTEAFF TRBJ1-1 . TRBV28 .
TGTGCCAGCAGCACATCTCGAGGGGATTGGGCTACGCAGTATTTT CASSTSRGDWATQYF TRBJ2-3 . TRBV7-2 .
TGTGCCAGCAGCTTGGTTGGGGCCAACGTCCTGACTTTC CASSLVGANVLTF TRBJ2-6 . TRBV5-4 .
TGTGCCAGCAGTTTGCGCACCCCGGGACAGGGATACACCGGGGAGCTGTTTTTT CASSLRTPGQGYTGELFF TRBJ2-2 . TRBV27 TRBD1
TGTGCCAGCAGCTTGTCGCGACTAGGAGAGCAGTTCTTC CASSLSRLGEQFF TRBJ2-1 . TRBV5-4 .
TGTGCCAGCAGCCGAGGGACTGAAGAGACCCAGTACTTC CASSRGTEETQYF TRBJ2-5 once TRBV6-5 .
TGCGCCAGCCGCATCACGGTCCAAGAGACCCAGTACTTC CASRITVQETQYF TRBJ2-5 . TRBV5-1 .
TGTGCCAGCAGCTTAAGTCATGGGGACTCTGGAAACACCATATATTTT CASSLSHGDSGNTIYF TRBJ1-3 . TRBV11-2 .
TGCGCCAGCAGGCCTAGGACAGGGGGCGATGGGACCCAGTACTTC CASRPRTGGDGTQYF TRBJ2-5 . TRBV5-1 TRBD1
TGTGCCAGTAGTATAACGAGACAGGGAGGGACTGGCTACACCTTC CASSITRQGGTGYTF TRBJ1-2 . TRBV19 TRBD1
TGTGCCAGCAGCCCTTTAGTCCGGGGCGGCACGCAGTATTTT CASSPLVRGGTQYF TRBJ2-3 once TRBV7-2 .